The TCR beta chain under discussion was sequenced for a study of identical twins. Findings of the study overall: Among beta out-of-frame sequences, excess sharing between twins appeared weaker.

There are many counts of this clonotype. No antigen is known for it. Via MiXCR, TCRdb re-called the 5' RACE reads, giving one row per CDR3 protein. The sample yields some 900,000 distinct CDR3 sequences, roughly an eighth seen once. These same records also appear under a second study, on yellow fever vaccine responses in identical twins. From that report: Twins reportedly had a vaccine T cell response that seemed partly convergent, partly personalized.

The sequence came from a woman in her late teens or twenties in good health. The sample consisted of PBMCs.

As DNA, the CDR3 is TGTGCCAGCAGTTACTCAGGCAGGGTGGATTCACCCCTCCACTTT. Translated: CASSYSGRVDSPLHF. The chain carries TRBV6-5 and TRBJ1-6, with D perhaps matching TRBD1 (5 bases). Trimming left V 0 bases short and J 8 bases short, with 11 bases between. The length of the CDR3 is 15 residues. Per the germline V gene, CDR1 is MNHEY and CDR2 is SVGAGI.